A selection of T cell receptor beta chains follows, all from one sample in a study of Tregs in tolerant kidney transplant recipients. Profiled with immunoSEQ multiplex PCR; TCRdb holds only in-frame clones, not every one. The sample has about 61,000 clones, roughly 85% seen once. The sequences come from Tregs from blood, collected before the transplant. The origin of the receptors is a human donor who received a combined kidney and bone marrow transplant. Both conserved end residues are part of each CDR3. The order of the fields is CDR3 DNA, CDR3 protein, D gene, clone size, J gene, V gene. A D gene is named only where the DNA matches it firmly. A clone size is listed for some rows: how often the clone was seen (once, few, many), or a class if it is expanded.

cdr3_nt: TGTGCCAGCAGTGAAGCGGGGAGGGGCTATGGCTACACCTTC
cdr3_aa: CASSEAGRGYGYTF
d_call: -
clone_size: -
j_call: TRBJ1-2
v_call: TRBV6-1

cdr3_nt: TGTGCCAGCTCCCCTGCTAGCGGGCGAATCTCCTACGAGCAGTACTTC
cdr3_aa: CASSPASGRISYEQYF
d_call: TRBD2
clone_size: -
j_call: TRBJ2-7
v_call: TRBV18

cdr3_nt: TGTGCCAGCAGACGGACTAGCGGGAGTTGGGAGCAGTACTTC
cdr3_aa: CASRRTSGSWEQYF
d_call: TRBD2
clone_size: -
j_call: TRBJ2-7
v_call: TRBV27

cdr3_nt: TGTGCCAGCCGCGGGACAGAGACGACCTACGAGCAGTACTTC
cdr3_aa: CASRGTETTYEQYF
d_call: -
clone_size: -
j_call: TRBJ2-7
v_call: TRBV2

cdr3_nt: TGCGCCAGCAGGGAGCCCGGCGATGAGACCCAGTACTTC
cdr3_aa: CASREPGDETQYF
d_call: -
clone_size: -
j_call: TRBJ2-5
v_call: TRBV10-2

cdr3_nt: TGTGCTTGGGGGGAGGGAATAAGTGAAAAACTGTTTTTT
cdr3_aa: CAWGEGISEKLFF
d_call: -
clone_size: -
j_call: TRBJ1-4
v_call: TRBV30

cdr3_nt: TGTGCCAGCAGCCTATACTCGACAGAGAAAAACTATGGCTACACCTTC
cdr3_aa: CASSLYSTEKNYGYTF
d_call: -
clone_size: few
j_call: TRBJ1-2
v_call: TRBV7-2

cdr3_nt: TGTGCCAGCAGTCCCAGGGGCACAACCAATCAGCCCCAGCATTTT
cdr3_aa: CASSPRGTTNQPQHF
d_call: -
clone_size: -
j_call: TRBJ1-5
v_call: TRBV28

cdr3_nt: TGTGCCAGCAGTTTAAGTCTTCTTTGGAATGAGCAGTTCTTC
cdr3_aa: CASSLSLLWNEQFF
d_call: -
clone_size: -
j_call: TRBJ2-1
v_call: TRBV27

cdr3_nt: TGTGCCAGCAGCGTAGGGGACCCCGGCATTCAGTACTTC
cdr3_aa: CASSVGDPGIQYF
d_call: -
clone_size: -
j_call: TRBJ2-4
v_call: TRBV9

cdr3_nt: TGTGCCAGCAGCCCCCGTCGGGACATGGCCAGCTCTGGAAACACCATATATTTT
cdr3_aa: CASSPRRDMASSGNTIYF
d_call: -
clone_size: -
j_call: TRBJ1-3
v_call: TRBV7-6

cdr3_nt: TGTGCTAGTGGTTTGGTAACCACGGGGGGGAGCTCCTACAATGAGCAGTTCTTC
cdr3_aa: CASGLVTTGGSSYNEQFF
d_call: TRBD2
clone_size: -
j_call: TRBJ2-1
v_call: TRBV12-5

cdr3_nt: TGTGCCAGCAGCTCGTATCGGGGGACCCAGTACTTC
cdr3_aa: CASSSYRGTQYF
d_call: -
clone_size: -
j_call: TRBJ2-5
v_call: TRBV5-4

cdr3_nt: TGTGCCAGCAGTTTCTCCCTTAGCGGGAGGGGAGCCGAGCAGTACTTC
cdr3_aa: CASSFSLSGRGAEQYF
d_call: TRBD2
clone_size: -
j_call: TRBJ2-7
v_call: TRBV6-5

cdr3_nt: TGTGCCAGTAGTATAGGGGGGGCGATCGACTATGGCTACACCTTC
cdr3_aa: CASSIGGAIDYGYTF
d_call: -
clone_size: -
j_call: TRBJ1-2
v_call: TRBV19

cdr3_nt: TGTGCCAGCAGCTACTTAAGGGGAGGCTACGAGCAGTACTTC
cdr3_aa: CASSYLRGGYEQYF
d_call: -
clone_size: -
j_call: TRBJ2-7
v_call: TRBV28

cdr3_nt: TGTGCCAGCAGCTTAGGTCTGGGGGGCGGAGAGACCCAGTACTTC
cdr3_aa: CASSLGLGGGETQYF
d_call: -
clone_size: -
j_call: TRBJ2-5
v_call: TRBV7-7

cdr3_nt: TGTGCCAGCACCGTCCGACAGGGACCCTTCTATGGCTACACCTTC
cdr3_aa: CASTVRQGPFYGYTF
d_call: TRBD1
clone_size: once
j_call: TRBJ1-2
v_call: TRBV28

cdr3_nt: TGCGCCAGCTCCTCCCCCAGGACGTACTACAATGAGCAGTTCTTC
cdr3_aa: CASSSPRTYYNEQFF
d_call: -
clone_size: -
j_call: TRBJ2-1
v_call: TRBV10-2

cdr3_nt: TGTGCCAGCAGACCTGACAGGGGGCGCTTGGCTTTCTTT
cdr3_aa: CASRPDRGRLAFF
d_call: TRBD1
clone_size: -
j_call: TRBJ1-1
v_call: TRBV27

cdr3_nt: TGTGCCAGCAGTGGTCGCAGGGGCAGGAGCGAGCAGTACTTC
cdr3_aa: CASSGRRGRSEQYF
d_call: -
clone_size: -
j_call: TRBJ2-7
v_call: TRBV2

cdr3_nt: TGTGCCAGCAGTGAAATGGGGGAGCCTTCCTACGAGCAGTACTTC
cdr3_aa: CASSEMGEPSYEQYF
d_call: -
clone_size: once
j_call: TRBJ2-7
v_call: TRBV2

cdr3_nt: TGTGCCAGCAGCGTAGGACTTTACCAAGAGACCCAGTACTTC
cdr3_aa: CASSVGLYQETQYF
d_call: -
clone_size: once
j_call: TRBJ2-5
v_call: TRBV9

cdr3_nt: TGTGCCACCAGCAGAGAAGCGGGGGTGGCTACGCAGTATTTT
cdr3_aa: CATSREAGVATQYF
d_call: TRBD2
clone_size: -
j_call: TRBJ2-3
v_call: TRBV15

cdr3_nt: TGCGCCAGCAGCCAAGAGACAGGGACTTGGGAGACCCAGTACTTC
cdr3_aa: CASSQETGTWETQYF
d_call: -
clone_size: -
j_call: TRBJ2-5
v_call: TRBV4-3

cdr3_nt: TGTGCCAGCAGGCAGACAGGGGGTGGCTATGGCTACACCTTC
cdr3_aa: CASRQTGGGYGYTF
d_call: TRBD1
clone_size: -
j_call: TRBJ1-2
v_call: TRBV27

cdr3_nt: TGTGCCAGCAGCTTAGGGGCGGGAGTGGCCACAGATACGCAGTATTTT
cdr3_aa: CASSLGAGVATDTQYF
d_call: TRBD2
clone_size: -
j_call: TRBJ2-3
v_call: TRBV11-3

cdr3_nt: TGTGCCAGCACGCGGAGGGGGGAGCTGTTTTTT
cdr3_aa: CASTRRGELFF
d_call: -
clone_size: few
j_call: TRBJ2-2
v_call: TRBV5-4

cdr3_nt: TGTGCCAGCAGCTTGGGCGACAGAAAACACAATGAGCAGTTCTTC
cdr3_aa: CASSLGDRKHNEQFF
d_call: -
clone_size: -
j_call: TRBJ2-1
v_call: TRBV11-2

cdr3_nt: TGTGCCATCAGTCTGACAGGGGGAGGTAGCTACGAGCAGTACTTC
cdr3_aa: CAISLTGGGSYEQYF
d_call: TRBD1
clone_size: -
j_call: TRBJ2-7
v_call: TRBV10-3

cdr3_nt: TGTGCCAGCAGTAGACAGGGATCCTACAATGAGCAGTTCTTC
cdr3_aa: CASSRQGSYNEQFF
d_call: TRBD1
clone_size: -
j_call: TRBJ2-1
v_call: TRBV7-8

cdr3_nt: TGCAGCGTTGAAGTTGCCACAGGGACTAACTATGGCTACACCTTC
cdr3_aa: CSVEVATGTNYGYTF
d_call: -
clone_size: -
j_call: TRBJ1-2
v_call: TRBV29-1

cdr3_nt: TGTGCCAGCAGTTTCTACCCGACAGGGATGGAAAAACTGTTTTTT
cdr3_aa: CASSFYPTGMEKLFF
d_call: TRBD1
clone_size: -
j_call: TRBJ1-4
v_call: TRBV6-6

cdr3_nt: TGTGCCAGCAGGCATCTTAGAGCCGGGGAGCTGTTTTTT
cdr3_aa: CASRHLRAGELFF
d_call: -
clone_size: -
j_call: TRBJ2-2
v_call: TRBV6-1

cdr3_nt: TGTGCCAGCAGCTTCCGACAGGGGCACAATGAGCAGTTCTTC
cdr3_aa: CASSFRQGHNEQFF
d_call: TRBD1
clone_size: -
j_call: TRBJ2-1
v_call: TRBV11-3

cdr3_nt: TGTGCCAGCAGCAGCCTCCGGGACAGGATTCAAGAGACCCAGTACTTC
cdr3_aa: CASSSLRDRIQETQYF
d_call: TRBD1
clone_size: -
j_call: TRBJ2-5
v_call: TRBV5-6